These 4 T cell receptor beta chains were all obtained from the same sample, sequenced in a study of cytomegalovirus exposure and HLA in healthy donors. Primers for the PCR totalled 60 Vbeta and 13 Jbeta. Sequenced by immunoSEQ multiplex PCR; TCRdb stores in-frame clones only, minus some. This sample has about 120,000 clones, with around 66% found just once. Sequenced material: PBMCs. The receptor source for this set is a man aged 18 to 30 in good health and CMV-seronegative.

V is TRBV27 and J is TRBJ1-3; tentative D call: TRBD1 (5 bases). The CDR3 sequence is 13 residues long. V lost 7 bases to trimming and J lost 2 bases, with 9 bases between them. Per germline, CDR1 MNHEY and CDR2 SMNVEV (reference sequence). The CDR3 nucleotides are TGTGCCAGCAAGGCCAGGGCTGGAAACACCATATATTTT. Protein sequence: CASKARAGNTIYF.

This clone was seen just once. The CDR3 DNA sequence: TGTGCCAGCAGCTTAGGGCGACTAGCGGGAAAATACGAGCAGTACTTC. Translated, it gives CASSLGRLAGKYEQYF. This sequence joins TRBV7-8 and TRBJ2-7; 11 bases line up with TRBD2. The junction had 6 bases not matched to a gene; V was cut back by 1 base and J by 4 bases. In germline, CDR1 is SGHVS, CDR2 FQNEAQ. The CDR3 has 16 residues.

V usage is TRBV5-6 and J usage is TRBJ2-3, with TRBD2 as a possible D gene (6 bases). V was clipped by 5 bases and J by 2 bases, with 15 bases between them. Germline assignment: CDR1 SGHDT and CDR2 YYEEEE. This CDR3 region has 15 residues. CDR3 coding DNA: TGTGCCAGCAGATTATACCGGGAGATCACAGATACGCAGTATTTT. As protein: CASRLYREITDTQYF.

This clone showed up just a few times. The DNA of the CDR3 is TGTGCCAGCAGTCCTCCCGGGGGAGGGAGCATAGGGGATGGCTACACCTTC. Translating it yields CASSPPGGGSIGDGYTF. The V gene is TRBV28, the J gene TRBJ1-2; D is possibly TRBD1 (5 bases). Germline assignment: CDR1 MDHEN and CDR2 SYDVKM. CDR3 length: 17 residues. V lost 5 bases and J 6 bases, leaving 25 bases between the germline ends.